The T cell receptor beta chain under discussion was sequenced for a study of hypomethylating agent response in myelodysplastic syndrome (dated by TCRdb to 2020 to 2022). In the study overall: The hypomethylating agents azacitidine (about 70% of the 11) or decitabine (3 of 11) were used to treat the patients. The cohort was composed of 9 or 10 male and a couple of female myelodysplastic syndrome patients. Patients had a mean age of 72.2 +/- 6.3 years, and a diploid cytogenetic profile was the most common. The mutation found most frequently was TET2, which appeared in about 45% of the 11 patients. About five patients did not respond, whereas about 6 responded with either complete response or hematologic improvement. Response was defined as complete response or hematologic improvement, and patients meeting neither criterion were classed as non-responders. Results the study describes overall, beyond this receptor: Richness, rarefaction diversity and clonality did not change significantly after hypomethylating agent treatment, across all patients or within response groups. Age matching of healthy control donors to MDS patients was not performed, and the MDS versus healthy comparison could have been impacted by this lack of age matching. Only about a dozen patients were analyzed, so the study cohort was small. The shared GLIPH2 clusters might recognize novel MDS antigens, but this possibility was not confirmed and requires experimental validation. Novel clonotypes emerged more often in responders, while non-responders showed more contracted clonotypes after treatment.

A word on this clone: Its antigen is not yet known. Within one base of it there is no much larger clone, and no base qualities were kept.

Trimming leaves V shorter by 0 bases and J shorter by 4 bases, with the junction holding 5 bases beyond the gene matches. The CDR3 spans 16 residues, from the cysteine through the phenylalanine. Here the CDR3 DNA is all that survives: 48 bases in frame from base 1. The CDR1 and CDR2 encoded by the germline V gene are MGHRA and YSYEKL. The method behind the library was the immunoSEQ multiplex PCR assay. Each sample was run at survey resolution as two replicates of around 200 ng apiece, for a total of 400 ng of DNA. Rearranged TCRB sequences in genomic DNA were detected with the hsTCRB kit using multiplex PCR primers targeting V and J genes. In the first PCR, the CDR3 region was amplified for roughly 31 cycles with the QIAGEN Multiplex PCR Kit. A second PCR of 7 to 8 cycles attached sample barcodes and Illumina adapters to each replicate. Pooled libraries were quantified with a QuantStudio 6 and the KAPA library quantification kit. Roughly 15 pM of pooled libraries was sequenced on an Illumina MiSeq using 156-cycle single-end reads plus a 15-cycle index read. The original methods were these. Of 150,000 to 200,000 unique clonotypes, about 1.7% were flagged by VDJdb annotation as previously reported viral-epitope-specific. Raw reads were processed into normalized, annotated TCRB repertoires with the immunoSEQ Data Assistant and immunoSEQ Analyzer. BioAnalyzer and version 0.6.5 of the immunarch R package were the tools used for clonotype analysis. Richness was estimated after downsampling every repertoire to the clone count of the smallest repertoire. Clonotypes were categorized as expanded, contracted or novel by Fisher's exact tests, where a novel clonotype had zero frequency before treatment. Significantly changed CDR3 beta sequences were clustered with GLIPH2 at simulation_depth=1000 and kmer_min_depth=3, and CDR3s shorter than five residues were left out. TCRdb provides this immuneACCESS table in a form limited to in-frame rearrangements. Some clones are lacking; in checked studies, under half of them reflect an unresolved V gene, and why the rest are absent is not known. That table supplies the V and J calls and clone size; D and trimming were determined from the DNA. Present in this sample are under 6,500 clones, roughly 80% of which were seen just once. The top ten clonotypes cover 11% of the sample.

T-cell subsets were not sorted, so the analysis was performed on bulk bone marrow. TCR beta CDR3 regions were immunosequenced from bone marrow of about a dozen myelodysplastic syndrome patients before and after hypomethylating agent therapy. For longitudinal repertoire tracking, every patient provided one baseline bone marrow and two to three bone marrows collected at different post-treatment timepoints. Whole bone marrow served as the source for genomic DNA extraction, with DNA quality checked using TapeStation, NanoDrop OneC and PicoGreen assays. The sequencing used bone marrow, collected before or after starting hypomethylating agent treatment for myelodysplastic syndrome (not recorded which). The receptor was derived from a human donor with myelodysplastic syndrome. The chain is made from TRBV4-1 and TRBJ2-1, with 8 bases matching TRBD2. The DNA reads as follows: TGCGCCAGCAGCCAAGAAGGGGCGGGGGGTTACAATGAGCAGTTCTTC. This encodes CASSQEGAGGYNEQFF.